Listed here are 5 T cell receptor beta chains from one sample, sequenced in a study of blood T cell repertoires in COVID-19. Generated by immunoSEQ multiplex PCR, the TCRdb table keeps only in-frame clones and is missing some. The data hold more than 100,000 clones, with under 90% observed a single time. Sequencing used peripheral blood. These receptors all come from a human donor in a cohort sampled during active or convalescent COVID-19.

The chain's CDR3 is CSARSGNTIYF. The CDR3 DNA reads TGCAGTGCTAGATCGGGAAACACCATATATTTT. The chain employs TRBV20-1 and TRBJ1-3; D gene uncertain. The CDR3 covers 11 residues. The ends were cut back, 2 bases at V and 4 bases at J, with 3 bases in the middle. Germline-derived CDR1 and CDR2 are DFQATT and SNEGSKA (reference sequence).

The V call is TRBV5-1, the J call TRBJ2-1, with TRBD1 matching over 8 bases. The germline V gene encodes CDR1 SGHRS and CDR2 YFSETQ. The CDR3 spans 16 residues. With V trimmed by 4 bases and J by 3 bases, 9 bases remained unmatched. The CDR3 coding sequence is TGCGCCAGCAGCCTAGCCGGGACAGGCAACTACAATGAGCAGTTCTTC. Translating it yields CASSLAGTGNYNEQFF.

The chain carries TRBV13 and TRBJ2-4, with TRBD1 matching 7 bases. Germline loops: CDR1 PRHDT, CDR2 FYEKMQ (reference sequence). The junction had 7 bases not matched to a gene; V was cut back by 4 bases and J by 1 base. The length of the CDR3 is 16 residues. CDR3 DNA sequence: TGTGCCAGCAGCTACGGACAGGCCGGGGCCAAAAACATTCAGTACTTC. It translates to CASSYGQAGAKNIQYF.

The CDR3 coding sequence is TGTGCCTGGAGCGAGGTGACCCGGAATGAAAAACTGTTTTTT. Protein sequence: CAWSEVTRNEKLFF. The genes are TRBV30 and TRBJ1-4, with unresolved D. From germline, CDR1 is GTSNPN and CDR2 SVGIG (reference sequence). The CDR3 has 14 residues. Trimming stripped 3 bases from V and 5 bases from J, with 13 bases between.

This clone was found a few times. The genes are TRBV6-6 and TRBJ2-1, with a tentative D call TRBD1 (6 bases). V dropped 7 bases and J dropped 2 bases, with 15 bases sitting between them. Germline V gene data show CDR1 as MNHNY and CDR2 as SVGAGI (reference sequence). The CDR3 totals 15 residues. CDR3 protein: CASIQSWGPYNEQFF. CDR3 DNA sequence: TGTGCCAGCATTCAATCCTGGGGGCCCTACAATGAGCAGTTCTTC.